These T cell receptor beta chains were read from a single sample in a study of breast tumors, draining lymph nodes, adjacent tissues. A single record per CDR3 protein comes from TCRdb applying MiXCR to the multiplex PCR reads. The repertoire holds approximately 130,000 distinct CDR3 sequences, with around 20% as singletons. The specimen sequenced was axillary lymph node tissue. Receptor source: a female donor with breast cancer. Some clones in this sample may be carry-over from other donors' samples. CDR3s include the opening cysteine and the closing phenylalanine or tryptophan. The order of the fields is clone size, D gene, J gene, V gene, CDR3 DNA, CDR3 protein. A D gene is named only where the DNA matches it firmly. Size is omitted from some rows. Given values are once, few, many or a class for expanded clones.

abundance: many
d_gene: TRBD2
j_gene: TRBJ2-3
v_gene: TRBV20-1
CDR3nt: TGCAGTGCTAGACATGGGGACTGGACTAGCGGGAGGGGCTCCCCTGATACGCAGTATTTT
CDR3aa: CSARHGDWTSGRGSPDTQYF

abundance: many
d_gene: TRBD1
j_gene: TRBJ1-2
v_gene: TRBV19
CDR3nt: TGTGCCAGCAGGACAGGGGGCGCTTATGGCTACACCTTC
CDR3aa: CASRTGGAYGYTF

abundance: many
d_gene: .
j_gene: TRBJ2-3
v_gene: TRBV9
CDR3nt: TGTGCCAGCAGCGTATGGGACGGCACAGATACGCAGTATTTT
CDR3aa: CASSVWDGTDTQYF

abundance: many
d_gene: TRBD2
j_gene: TRBJ2-7
v_gene: TRBV12-3/TRBV12-4
CDR3nt: TGTGCCAGCAGTATCACCCGGACTAGCCGCGAGCAGTACTTC
CDR3aa: CASSITRTSREQYF

abundance: many
d_gene: .
j_gene: TRBJ2-7
v_gene: TRBV5-8
CDR3nt: TGTGCCAGCAGCTCGGGAGTTGTCGACGAGCAGTACTTC
CDR3aa: CASSSGVVDEQYF

abundance: many
d_gene: .
j_gene: TRBJ2-7
v_gene: TRBV20-1
CDR3nt: TGCAGTGCTAGGGGACCCGTCGAGTACGAGCAGTACTTC
CDR3aa: CSARGPVEYEQYF

abundance: many
d_gene: TRBD2
j_gene: TRBJ2-1
v_gene: TRBV7-9
CDR3nt: TGTGCCAGCAGCTTAGGGCTAGCGGCCTACAATGAGCAGTTCTTC
CDR3aa: CASSLGLAAYNEQFF

abundance: many
d_gene: .
j_gene: TRBJ2-1
v_gene: TRBV7-9
CDR3nt: TGTGCCAGCAGCTTAGCGCAGATGAATGAGCAGTTCTTC
CDR3aa: CASSLAQMNEQFF

abundance: .
d_gene: .
j_gene: TRBJ2-6
v_gene: TRBV18
CDR3nt: TGTGCCAGCTCACCAAGTGTCGGTACCGGGGCCAACGTCCTGACTTTC
CDR3aa: CASSPSVGTGANVLTF

abundance: many
d_gene: .
j_gene: TRBJ2-1
v_gene: TRBV28
CDR3nt: TGTGCCAGCAGTTATAGCGGTAGTGAGCAGTTCTTC
CDR3aa: CASSYSGSEQFF

abundance: once
d_gene: TRBD2
j_gene: TRBJ2-7
v_gene: TRBV20-1
CDR3nt: TGCAGTGCTAGAGGACTAGCGGGGCCCTACGAGCAGTACTTC
CDR3aa: CSARGLAGPYEQYF

abundance: many
d_gene: .
j_gene: TRBJ1-2
v_gene: TRBV20-1
CDR3nt: TGCAGTGCTAGAGACCAGGTTAACTATGGCTACACCTTC
CDR3aa: CSARDQVNYGYTF

abundance: many
d_gene: TRBD1
j_gene: TRBJ1-5
v_gene: TRBV20-1
CDR3nt: TGCAGTGCTAGGAGACAGGGGAATCAGCCCCAGCATTTT
CDR3aa: CSARRQGNQPQHF

abundance: many
d_gene: .
j_gene: TRBJ2-2
v_gene: TRBV7-9
CDR3nt: TGTGCCAGCACAGGACAGCAAAACACCGGGGAGCTGTTTTTT
CDR3aa: CASTGQQNTGELFF

abundance: many
d_gene: .
j_gene: TRBJ2-3
v_gene: TRBV5-4
CDR3nt: TGTGCCAGCAGCCCGGGGCGAGGGGGGGACACAGATACGCAGTATTTT
CDR3aa: CASSPGRGGDTDTQYF

abundance: many
d_gene: .
j_gene: TRBJ2-3
v_gene: TRBV24-1
CDR3nt: TGTGCCACCAGTGATTGGCGGGTTGCAGATACGCAGTATTTT
CDR3aa: CATSDWRVADTQYF

abundance: many
d_gene: .
j_gene: TRBJ1-3
v_gene: TRBV12-3/TRBV12-4
CDR3nt: TGTGCCAGCACTCAGTTCTCTGGAAACACCATATATTTT
CDR3aa: CASTQFSGNTIYF

abundance: many
d_gene: .
j_gene: TRBJ1-6
v_gene: TRBV6-1
CDR3nt: TGTGCCAGCAGTTTAAGAAGCGGTTCACCCCTCCACTTT
CDR3aa: CASSLRSGSPLHF

abundance: many
d_gene: .
j_gene: TRBJ2-3
v_gene: TRBV9
CDR3nt: TGTGCCAGCAGCGTAAGAGGGATGGATACGCAGTATTTT
CDR3aa: CASSVRGMDTQYF

abundance: many
d_gene: .
j_gene: TRBJ2-1
v_gene: TRBV7-9
CDR3nt: TGTGCCAGCAGCACGAGACCCTTTCAGAAGCAGTTCTTC
CDR3aa: CASSTRPFQKQFF

abundance: many
d_gene: .
j_gene: TRBJ1-4
v_gene: TRBV11-2
CDR3nt: TGTGCCAGCAGCCGGACGACTTGGAATGAAAAACTGTTTTTT
CDR3aa: CASSRTTWNEKLFF

abundance: many
d_gene: .
j_gene: TRBJ1-6
v_gene: TRBV5-6
CDR3nt: TGTGCCAGCAGCTTGGCTTCCAGTTCCTCCTATAATTCACCCCTCCACTTT
CDR3aa: CASSLASSSSYNSPLHF

abundance: few
d_gene: TRBD2
j_gene: TRBJ2-1
v_gene: TRBV28
CDR3nt: TGTGCCAGCAGTCCCCTTCTAGCGGGAGGGCCCGGTGAGCAGTTCTTC
CDR3aa: CASSPLLAGGPGEQFF

abundance: once
d_gene: .
j_gene: TRBJ2-2
v_gene: TRBV5-4
CDR3nt: TGTGCCAGCAGCTTGGCCCCTGTGGTGACCGGGGAGCTGTTTTTT
CDR3aa: CASSLAPVVTGELFF

abundance: .
d_gene: TRBD2
j_gene: TRBJ2-7
v_gene: TRBV30
CDR3nt: TGTGCCTGGAGTGTAAGAGCGGGAGGGTGGTACGAGCAGTACTTC
CDR3aa: CAWSVRAGGWYEQYF

abundance: many
d_gene: .
j_gene: TRBJ2-3
v_gene: TRBV7-6
CDR3nt: TGTGCCAGCAGCCCATCAACAGGGACTAGCACAGATACGCAGTATTTT
CDR3aa: CASSPSTGTSTDTQYF

abundance: many
d_gene: .
j_gene: TRBJ1-5
v_gene: TRBV10-3
CDR3nt: TGTGCCATCAGAGCTAACATCGCCGGCAATCAGCCCCAGCATTTT
CDR3aa: CAIRANIAGNQPQHF

abundance: many
d_gene: TRBD2
j_gene: TRBJ2-2
v_gene: TRBV28
CDR3nt: TGTGCCAGCAGCCCGTTAAAGGGAGGGTGGAACACCGGGGAGCTGTTTTTT
CDR3aa: CASSPLKGGWNTGELFF

abundance: .
d_gene: TRBD2
j_gene: TRBJ2-3
v_gene: TRBV11-1
CDR3nt: TGTGCCAGCAGTCGAAGCGGGAGCTCAGATACGCAGTATTTT
CDR3aa: CASSRSGSSDTQYF

abundance: many
d_gene: TRBD2
j_gene: TRBJ2-1
v_gene: TRBV13
CDR3nt: TGTGCCAGCAGCTTAGAGACTAGCGGTACCTACAATGAGCAGTTCTTC
CDR3aa: CASSLETSGTYNEQFF

abundance: many
d_gene: TRBD1
j_gene: TRBJ1-5
v_gene: TRBV4-1
CDR3nt: TGCGCCAGCAGCCAAGAAATGACAGGGGTTAGGCCCCAGCATTTT
CDR3aa: CASSQEMTGVRPQHF

abundance: many
d_gene: .
j_gene: TRBJ2-1
v_gene: TRBV10-2
CDR3nt: TGCGCCACCAGGGTCGATGAGCAGTTCTTC
CDR3aa: CATRVDEQFF

abundance: many
d_gene: TRBD2
j_gene: TRBJ2-7
v_gene: TRBV2
CDR3nt: TGTGCCAGCAGATTACTAGCGGAGAGGGGTCTTAGGCAGTACTTC
CDR3aa: CASRLLAERGLRQYF

abundance: many
d_gene: .
j_gene: TRBJ1-6
v_gene: TRBV20-1
CDR3nt: TGCAGTGCTAGATGGAACTCACCCCTCCACTTT
CDR3aa: CSARWNSPLHF

abundance: many
d_gene: .
j_gene: TRBJ2-2
v_gene: TRBV5-1
CDR3nt: TGCGCCAGCAGCTTGGAGGGACTGAGCACCGGGGAGCTGTTTTTT
CDR3aa: CASSLEGLSTGELFF

abundance: many
d_gene: .
j_gene: TRBJ1-6
v_gene: TRBV9
CDR3nt: TGTGCCAGCAGCGTAGGAACCCATGAATCTGGTTCACCCCTCCACTTT
CDR3aa: CASSVGTHESGSPLHF

abundance: many
d_gene: .
j_gene: TRBJ2-7
v_gene: TRBV6-1
CDR3nt: TGTGCCAGCAGTGTAGGGACGGGCTACGAGCAGTACTTC
CDR3aa: CASSVGTGYEQYF

abundance: many
d_gene: TRBD1
j_gene: TRBJ1-2
v_gene: TRBV3-1
CDR3nt: TGTGCCAGCAGCCAAGTGAACAGGGGAGGCTACACCTTC
CDR3aa: CASSQVNRGGYTF

abundance: .
d_gene: .
j_gene: TRBJ2-2
v_gene: TRBV28
CDR3nt: TGTGCCAGCAGTCCCATTGGGGGTGGGGACCACACCGGGGAGCTGTTTTTT
CDR3aa: CASSPIGGGDHTGELFF

abundance: many
d_gene: .
j_gene: TRBJ2-1
v_gene: TRBV7-2
CDR3nt: TGTGCCAGCAGCATTAGTGTCGTGTGGGGTGAGCAGTTCTTC
CDR3aa: CASSISVVWGEQFF

abundance: few
d_gene: TRBD2
j_gene: TRBJ2-5
v_gene: TRBV5-1
CDR3nt: TGCGCCAACAGTTTTGGCGGGAGAGAGACCCAGTACTTC
CDR3aa: CANSFGGRETQYF

abundance: many
d_gene: .
j_gene: TRBJ2-7
v_gene: TRBV20-1
CDR3nt: TGCAGTGCTAGAGTAGGTTACGAGCAGTACTTC
CDR3aa: CSARVGYEQYF

abundance: many
d_gene: .
j_gene: TRBJ1-4
v_gene: TRBV20-1
CDR3nt: TGCAGTGCTGATACTCAGGGCGGTAATGAAAAACTGTTTTTT
CDR3aa: CSADTQGGNEKLFF

abundance: few
d_gene: .
j_gene: TRBJ2-2
v_gene: TRBV14
CDR3nt: TGTGCCAGCAGTTGGGGCTCCGACACCGGGGAGCTGTTTTTT
CDR3aa: CASSWGSDTGELFF

abundance: many
d_gene: TRBD1
j_gene: TRBJ2-1
v_gene: TRBV24-1
CDR3nt: TGTGCCACCAGTGATTTGCGGACAGGTTTCGACAATGAGCAGTTCTTC
CDR3aa: CATSDLRTGFDNEQFF

abundance: many
d_gene: .
j_gene: TRBJ2-2
v_gene: TRBV29-1
CDR3nt: TGCAGCGGACCCCCCGCAGCGAACACCGGGGAGCTGTTTTTT
CDR3aa: CSGPPAANTGELFF

abundance: many
d_gene: TRBD1
j_gene: TRBJ1-2
v_gene: TRBV5-6
CDR3nt: TGTGCCAGCAGCCCCCGGGACAGGGGCGCCCTGAACTATGGCTACACCTTC
CDR3aa: CASSPRDRGALNYGYTF

abundance: many
d_gene: TRBD2
j_gene: TRBJ2-7
v_gene: TRBV2
CDR3nt: TGTGCCAGCAGTGCCGGGACTAGGCCCTACGAGCAGTACTTC
CDR3aa: CASSAGTRPYEQYF